This T cell receptor beta chain was documented in a study of blood T cell repertoires in COVID-19. The CDR3 has 14 amino acids. Germline CDR1 SGDLS, CDR2 YYNGEE. The V and J ends lost 4 bases and 1 base respectively, with 11 bases between them. Produced via immunoSEQ multiplex PCR; TCRdb's table is partial and in-frame only. This table holds hundreds of thousands of clones, over 75% found once. Living in 24 US areas, the participants were between 18 and 89 years of age. Membership in each cohort depended on participant-reported clinical history. The receptor comes from a man aged 40-49 years who had recovered from COVID-19. The rearrangement uses TRBV9 and TRBJ1-1, with D tentatively TRBD1 (5 bases). Sequenced material: PBMCs or T cells enriched from blood (not recorded which). CDR3 coding DNA: TGTGCCAGCAGCTTCGGGAGGGGGAACACTGAAGCTTTCTTT. This codes for CASSFGRGNTEAFF.